One T cell receptor beta chain is described in this entry. The antigen is unknown. The data were taken from a study of T-cell reconstitution after alpha-beta-depleted transplantation in children. Germline assignment: CDR1 SEHNR and CDR2 FQNEAQ (reference sequence). V was clipped by 2 bases and J by 0 bases, with 6 bases between them. This CDR3 contains 14 residues. Points from the study as a whole: T cells produced anew were the main source of T-cell counts and diversity one year after transplant.

TCRbeta library construction was performed incorporating unique molecular identifiers. MiXCR, run by TCRdb on the PCR reads, gives a single entry per CDR3 protein. The sample carries hundreds of thousands of distinct CDR3 sequences, about an eighth recorded once. Here the sequenced sample was PBMCs, taken before TCRalphabeta/CD19-depleted stem cell transplant. The chain recombines TRBV7-9 with TRBJ2-3; D not resolved. The sequence was collected from a girl under 10 years old with congenital amegakaryocytic thrombocytopenia, due to receive a stem cell transplant. The CDR3 sequence: CASSLQDSTDTQYF. The DNA of the CDR3 is TGTGCCAGCAGCTTACAGGATAGCACAGATACGCAGTATTTT.